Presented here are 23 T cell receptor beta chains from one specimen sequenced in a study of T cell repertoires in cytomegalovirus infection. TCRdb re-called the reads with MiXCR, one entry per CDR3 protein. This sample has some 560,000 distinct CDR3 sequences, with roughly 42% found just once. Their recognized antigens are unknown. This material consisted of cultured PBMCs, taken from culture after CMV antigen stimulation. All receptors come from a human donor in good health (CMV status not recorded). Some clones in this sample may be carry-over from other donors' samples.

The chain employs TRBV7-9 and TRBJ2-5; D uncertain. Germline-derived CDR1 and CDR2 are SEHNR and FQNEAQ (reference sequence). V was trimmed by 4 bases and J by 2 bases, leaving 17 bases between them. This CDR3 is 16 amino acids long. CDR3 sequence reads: CASSSDNWAMQETQYF. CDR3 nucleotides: TGTGCCAGCAGCTCCGACAATTGGGCCATGCAAGAGACCCAGTACTTC.

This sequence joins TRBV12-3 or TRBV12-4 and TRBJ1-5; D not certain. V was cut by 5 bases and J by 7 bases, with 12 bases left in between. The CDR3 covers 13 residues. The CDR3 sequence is CASSTKAEQPQHF. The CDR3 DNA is TGTGCCAGCAGTACGAAAGCGGAACAGCCCCAGCATTTT.

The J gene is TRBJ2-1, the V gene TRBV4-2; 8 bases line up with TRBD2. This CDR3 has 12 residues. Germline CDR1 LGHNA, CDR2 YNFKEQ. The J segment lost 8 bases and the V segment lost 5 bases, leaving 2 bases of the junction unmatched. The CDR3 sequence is CASSNGGDEQFF. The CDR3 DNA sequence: TGTGCCAGCAGCAACGGGGGGGATGAGCAGTTCTTC.

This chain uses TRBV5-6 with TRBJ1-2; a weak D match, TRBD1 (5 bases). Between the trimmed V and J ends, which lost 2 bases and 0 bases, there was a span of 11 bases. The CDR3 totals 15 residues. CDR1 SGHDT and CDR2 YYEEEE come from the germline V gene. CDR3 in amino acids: CASSFRDAANYGYTF. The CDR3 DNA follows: TGTGCCAGCAGCTTCCGGGACGCTGCTAACTATGGCTACACCTTC.

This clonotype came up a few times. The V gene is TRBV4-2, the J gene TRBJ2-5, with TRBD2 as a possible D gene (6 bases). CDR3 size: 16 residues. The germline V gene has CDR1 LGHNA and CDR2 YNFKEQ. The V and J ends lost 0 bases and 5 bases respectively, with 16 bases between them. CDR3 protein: CASSQEGRLAMETQYF. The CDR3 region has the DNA TGTGCCAGCAGCCAAGAGGGGCGGCTAGCGATGGAGACCCAGTACTTC.

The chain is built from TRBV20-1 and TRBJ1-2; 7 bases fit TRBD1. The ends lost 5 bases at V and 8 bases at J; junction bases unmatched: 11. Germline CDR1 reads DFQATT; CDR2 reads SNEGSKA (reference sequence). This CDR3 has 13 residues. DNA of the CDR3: TGCAGTGCTCGACTACGGACAGGATTGGGCTACACCTTC. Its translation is CSARLRTGLGYTF.

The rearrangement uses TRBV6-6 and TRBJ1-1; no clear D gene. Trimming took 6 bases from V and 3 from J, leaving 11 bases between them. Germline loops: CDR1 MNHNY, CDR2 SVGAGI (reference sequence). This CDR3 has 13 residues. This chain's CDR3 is CASSPNRYTEAFF. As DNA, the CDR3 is TGTGCCAGCAGCCCCAACAGATACACTGAAGCTTTCTTT.

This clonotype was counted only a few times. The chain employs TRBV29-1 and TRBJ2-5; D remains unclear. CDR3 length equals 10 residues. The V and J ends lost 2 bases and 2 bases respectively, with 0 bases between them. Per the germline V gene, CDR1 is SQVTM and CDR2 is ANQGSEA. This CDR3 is CSVEQETQYF. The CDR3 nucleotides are TGCAGCGTTGAACAAGAGACCCAGTACTTC.

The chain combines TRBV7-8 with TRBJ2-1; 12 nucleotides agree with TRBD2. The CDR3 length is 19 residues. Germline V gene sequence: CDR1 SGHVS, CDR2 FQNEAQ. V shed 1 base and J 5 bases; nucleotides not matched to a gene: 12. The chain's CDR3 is CASSLVVRLAGGRDNEQFF. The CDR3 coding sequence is TGTGCCAGCAGCTTAGTTGTTCGGCTAGCGGGAGGGCGAGACAATGAGCAGTTCTTC.

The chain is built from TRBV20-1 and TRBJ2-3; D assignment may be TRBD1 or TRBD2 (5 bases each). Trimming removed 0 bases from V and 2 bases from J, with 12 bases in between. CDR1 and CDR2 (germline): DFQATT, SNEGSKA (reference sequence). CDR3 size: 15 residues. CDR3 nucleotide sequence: TGCAGTGCTAGAGATTCGAGGGGATACACAGATACGCAGTATTTT. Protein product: CSARDSRGYTDTQYF.

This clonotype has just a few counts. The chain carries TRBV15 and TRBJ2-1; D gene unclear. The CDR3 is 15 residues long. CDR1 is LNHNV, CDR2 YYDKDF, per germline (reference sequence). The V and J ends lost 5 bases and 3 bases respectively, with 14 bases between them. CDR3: CATSRSPGVYNEQFF. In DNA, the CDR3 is TGTGCCACCAGCCGGAGCCCTGGGGTCTACAATGAGCAGTTCTTC.

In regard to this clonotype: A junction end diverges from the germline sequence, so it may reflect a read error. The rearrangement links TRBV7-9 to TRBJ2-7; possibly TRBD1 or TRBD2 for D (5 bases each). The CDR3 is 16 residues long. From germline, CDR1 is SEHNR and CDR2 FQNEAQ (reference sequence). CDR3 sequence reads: CASSLSTGAPTYVQYF. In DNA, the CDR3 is TGTGCCAGCAGCCTTAGCACCGGGGCTCCCACCTACGTGCAGTACTTC.

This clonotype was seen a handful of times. CDR3 region: CSATLGQGFIRQETQYF. The CDR3 DNA reads TGCAGTGCTACCCTAGGACAGGGGTTTATTCGGCAAGAGACCCAGTACTTC. The chain carries TRBV20-1 and TRBJ2-5, with 9 bases lining up with TRBD1. The CDR3 loop spans 17 amino acids. V shed 4 bases, J shed 2 bases, and the junction held 14 bases outside the gene matches. Germline CDR1 DFQATT, CDR2 SNEGSKA (reference sequence).

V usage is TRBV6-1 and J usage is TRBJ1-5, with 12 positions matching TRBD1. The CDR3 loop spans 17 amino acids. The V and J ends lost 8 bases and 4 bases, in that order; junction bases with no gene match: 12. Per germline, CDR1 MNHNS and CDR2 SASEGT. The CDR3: CASHPAGQGAWNQPQHF. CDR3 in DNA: TGTGCCAGCCACCCCGCGGGACAGGGGGCATGGAATCAGCCCCAGCATTTT.

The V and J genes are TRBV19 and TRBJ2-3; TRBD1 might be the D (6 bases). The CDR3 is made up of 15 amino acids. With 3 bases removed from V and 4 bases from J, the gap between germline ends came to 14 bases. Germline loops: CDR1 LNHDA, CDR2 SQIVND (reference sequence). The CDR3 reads CASSIGQGSADTQYF. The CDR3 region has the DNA TGTGCCAGTAGTATCGGGCAGGGGAGTGCAGATACGCAGTATTTT.

The CDR3 reads CASSFAGTLHNEQFF. CDR3 nucleotide sequence: TGTGCCAGCAGTTTCGCAGGGACACTCCACAATGAGCAGTTCTTC. The chain couples TRBV28 to TRBJ2-1; D may be TRBD1 (6 bases). V was clipped by 3 bases and J by 5 bases, with 14 bases between them. The CDR3 extends over 15 amino acids. Germline CDR1 and CDR2: MDHEN and SYDVKM.

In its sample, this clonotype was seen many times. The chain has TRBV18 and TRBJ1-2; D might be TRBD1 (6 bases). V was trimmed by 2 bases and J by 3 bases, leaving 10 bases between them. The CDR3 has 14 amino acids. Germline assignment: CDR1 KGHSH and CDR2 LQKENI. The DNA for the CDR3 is TGTGCCAGCTCACCAGAGGACAGATACTATGGCTACACCTTC. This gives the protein CASSPEDRYYGYTF.

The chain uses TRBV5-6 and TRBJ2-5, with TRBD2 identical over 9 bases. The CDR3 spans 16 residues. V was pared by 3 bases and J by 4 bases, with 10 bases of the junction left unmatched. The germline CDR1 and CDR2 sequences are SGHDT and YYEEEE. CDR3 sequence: CASSSLLAGAGETQYF. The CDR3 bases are TGTGCCAGCAGCTCCTTATTAGCGGGGGCTGGAGAGACCCAGTACTTC.

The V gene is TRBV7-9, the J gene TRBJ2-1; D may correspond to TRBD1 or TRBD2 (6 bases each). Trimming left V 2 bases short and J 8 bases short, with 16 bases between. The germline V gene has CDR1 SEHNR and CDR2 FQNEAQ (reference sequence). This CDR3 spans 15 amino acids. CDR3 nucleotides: TGTGCCAGCAGCTTATCCCTGGCCCGGGGGCATGAGCAGTTCTTC. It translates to CASSLSLARGHEQFF.

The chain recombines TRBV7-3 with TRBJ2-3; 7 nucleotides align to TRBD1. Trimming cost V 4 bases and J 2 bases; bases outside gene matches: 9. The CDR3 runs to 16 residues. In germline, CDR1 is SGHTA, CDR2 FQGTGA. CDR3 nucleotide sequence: TGTGCCAGCAGCTCCAACAGGGGTCCTTTCACAGATACGCAGTATTTT. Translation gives CASSSNRGPFTDTQYF.

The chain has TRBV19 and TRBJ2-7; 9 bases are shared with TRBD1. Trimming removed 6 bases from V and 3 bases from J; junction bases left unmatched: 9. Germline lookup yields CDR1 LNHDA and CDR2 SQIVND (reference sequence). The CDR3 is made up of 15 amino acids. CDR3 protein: CASSPSGTGIYEQYF. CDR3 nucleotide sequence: TGTGCCAGTAGCCCCTCCGGGACAGGGATCTACGAGCAGTACTTC.

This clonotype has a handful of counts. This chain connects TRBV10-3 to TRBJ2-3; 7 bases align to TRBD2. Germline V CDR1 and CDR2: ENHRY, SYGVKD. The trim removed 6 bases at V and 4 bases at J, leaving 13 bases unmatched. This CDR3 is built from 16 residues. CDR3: CAISPTGREGSDTQYF. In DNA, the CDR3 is TGTGCCATCAGCCCCACCGGCAGGGAGGGGTCAGATACGCAGTATTTT.

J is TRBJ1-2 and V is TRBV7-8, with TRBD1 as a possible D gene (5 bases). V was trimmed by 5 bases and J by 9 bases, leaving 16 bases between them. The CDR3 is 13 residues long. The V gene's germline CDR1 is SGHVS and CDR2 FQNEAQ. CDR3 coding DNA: TGTGCCAGCAGCGGGGGAGGAGAGTCTAGCTACACCTTC. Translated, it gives CASSGGGESSYTF.